This T cell receptor (beta chain) derives from a study of metastatic and nonmetastatic thyroid tumors. Study as a whole: Both malignant and benign thyroid patients supplied peripheral blood and tumor or nodule tissue samples, across which the repertoires of these patients were then compared.

Original handling: Construction of a distant-metastasis classifier for papillary thyroid cancer relied on CDR3 differences across clinicopathological groups. Via MiXCR, TCRdb re-called the PCR reads. In this record, the V and J calls reflect TCRdb's handling and not the investigators' own analysis. The sample has about 15,000 clones, around 23% seen once. The ends were cut back, 6 bases at V and 6 bases at J, with 9 bases in the middle. Per germline, CDR1 DFQATT and CDR2 SNEGSKA (reference sequence). This CDR3 has 11 residues. Patients underwent thyroid surgery, and none had received any treatment before it.

The sequenced sample was tumor tissue. The chain has TRBV20-1 and TRBJ2-1; D not resolved. The clonotype originates from a female donor with papillary thyroid cancer or a benign thyroid nodule (not recorded which). Some clones in this sample may be carry-over from other donors' samples. CDR3 in DNA: TGCAGTGCCCTGCGACCCAATGAGCAGTTCTTC. Amino acids: CSALRPNEQFF.